The following is a TCR beta chain sequence with its context. Sequencing used immunoSEQ multiplex PCR; TCRdb keeps in-frame clones, though not all of them. The sample shows under 150,000 clones, just under 85% of them seen only once. This sample stems from a study of blood T cell repertoires in COVID-19. Study summary: COVID-19 samples, acute and convalescent, were from the United States, Italy and Spain.

V lost 0 bases, J lost 5 bases, and 13 bases lay in between. CDR1 and CDR2 (germline): LGHNA, YSLEER. The CDR3 consists of 15 residues. This sequence originates from a man between 65 and 79 years old with active or convalescent COVID-19. J is TRBJ1-1 and V is TRBV4-3; no clear D gene. The sample was peripheral blood. DNA of the CDR3: TGCGCCAGCAGCCAAGATTGGCGGGGTGGGACTGAAGCTTTCTTT. It specifies CASSQDWRGGTEAFF.